This T cell receptor (beta chain) is drawn from a study of OX40 agonist ivuxolimab in advanced cancers. As for the study more broadly: Ivuxolimab was a fully human IgG2 agonistic monoclonal antibody targeting the costimulatory receptor OX40 (CD134). Intravenous ivuxolimab was administered to patients every 2 weeks at six dose levels: 0.01, 0.1, 0.3, 1.5, 3 and 10 mg/kg. Among the roughly 50 dose-escalation patients, about 19 had hepatocellular carcinoma, roughly 15 melanoma, 9 renal cell carcinoma and 9 head and neck cancer. A male proportion of around 81% and a mean age of around 60 years, ranging from about 20 to 79, were recorded for the dose-escalation cohort. Patients were allowed to have had prior anti-PD-1, anti-PD-L1 or anti-CTLA-4 therapy, and 40% to 45% of the dose-escalation patients had previously received checkpoint inhibitors. Partial responses occurred in three dose-escalation patients, of whom one had hepatocellular carcinoma and two had cutaneous melanoma. The point of sequencing TCRbeta in the periphery was to test whether ivuxolimab changed TCR sequence diversity and drove clonal T-cell expansion. The paper covers the monotherapy dose-escalation part of the phase I ivuxolimab trial, which included N ≈ 57 patients.

The study at large found these results: After ivuxolimab, more expanded clones were found on average in CD8+ T cells than in CD4+ T cells. At doses of 0.1 to 3.0 mg/kg, clonal expansion of both CD4+ and CD8+ blood T cells was observed from baseline to week 6. Antigen specificity was not determined for the clonally expanded peripheral T cells. Low levels of normalized T-cell clonal expansion were also shown by some nonresponding patients. In the 0.1-3.0 mg/kg groups, partial responders had among the lowest normalized peripheral clonal expansion, particularly in CD8+ T cells.

To sequence the TCRbeta CDR3 region, genomic DNA was isolated from the sorted cells. The immunoSEQ Assay was used for sequencing of TCRbeta CDR3 regions. TCRdb mirrors the immuneACCESS table, restricted to in-frame sequences. Some clones are absent from its copies; in checked studies, under half trace to an unresolved V gene, and the reason for the others is unknown. Recorded for this sample are just over 80,000 clones; over 75% of them occurred a single time. The ten largest clones take up roughly 0.35% of the sample. From the cysteine through the phenylalanine, the CDR3 covers 14 amino acids. Only the CDR3 portion is preserved as DNA: 42 bases, with reading frame beginning at the first base. Cut back by 2 bases and 7 bases, the V and J ends lie 12 bases apart. As encoded in the germline V gene, CDR1 is SGHRS while CDR2 is YFSETQ. The trial excluded patients who had a history of autoimmune disease or were on systemic immunosuppression. Peripheral blood for TCR sequencing was collected from all dose cohorts at baseline, on cycle 4 day 1, and on cycle 7 day 1. Samples came from an open-label, multicenter, first-in-human phase I dose-escalation trial of ivuxolimab. Adults with locally advanced or metastatic melanoma, renal cell, hepatocellular, or head and neck squamous cell carcinoma were enrolled in the trial. Before TCR sequencing, CD4+ T cells and CD8+ T cells were sorted from peripheral blood as separate populations.

Notes on this clone: Its antigen remains undetermined. No clone much larger than this one lies a single base away; base qualities are absent.

This TCR was recovered from an adult with an advanced solid tumor such as melanoma, head and neck, liver or kidney cancer. Here the chain combines TRBV5-1 and TRBJ1-4; the best D guess is TRBD1, with 5 bases matching. The material was CD4+ or CD8+ T cells sorted from blood, obtained in a trial of the OX40 agonist ivuxolimab. The DNA sequence is as follows: TGCGCCAGCAGCTTTGGGACCCTTGGTGAAAAACTGTTTTTT. Protein translation: CASSFGTLGEKLFF.